The sample holds one count of the clone carrying this TCR beta chain. Germline lookup yields CDR1 MDHEN and CDR2 SYDVKM. CDR3 size: 13 residues. The ends lost 8 bases at V and 2 bases at J; junction bases unmatched: 4. The repertoire was sequenced with immunoSEQ multiplex PCR; TCRdb's copy has only in-frame clones and lacks some. The sample shows more than 85,000 clones, almost 95% of them seen only once. The data stem from a study of T cell changes during pregnancy in multiple sclerosis. The receptor's source is a female donor with multiple sclerosis, enrolled in a pregnancy study. The chain has TRBV28 and TRBJ2-7; the match to TRBD1 covers 9 bases. The specimen comprised peripheral blood, sampled before pregnancy. The CDR3 spells CASRRTGAYEQYF. CDR3 DNA sequence: TGTGCCAGCCGGAGGACAGGGGCCTACGAGCAGTACTTC. Using reference TRBV28 and TRBJ2-7 for the parts outside the CDR3, the full variable domain is DVKVTQSSRYLVKRTGEKVFLECVQDMDHENMFWYRQDPGLGLRLIYFSYDVKMKEKGDIPEGYSVSREKKERFSLILESASTNQTSMYLCASRRTGAYEQYFGPGTRLTVT.